These T cell receptor beta chains were read from a single sample in a study of regulatory T cells in long-lasting Graves disease. TCRdb re-called the multiplex PCR reads through MiXCR, storing one row per CDR3 protein. The data contain around 420,000 distinct CDR3 sequences, 15% to 17% of them singletons. The sample was peripheral blood mononuclear cells (PBMCs), taken at new diagnosis, from a patient treated with antithyroid drugs. These receptors were collected from a female donor with Graves disease. Each CDR3 is given with its conserved first and last residue. The D gene is left open where the match is weak. Some rows mark clone size as missing; the rest say once, few, many or name a class of expanded clone.

>few|TRBV6-1|TRBJ2-7|TRBD1|14
CASPPDRGSHEQYF
TGTGCCAGCCCCCCTGACAGGGGATCGCACGAGCAGTACTTC
>many|TRBV12-5|TRBJ2-3|TRBD1|17
CASGLVPRDRGSDTQYF
TGTGCTAGTGGTTTGGTCCCCCGGGACAGGGGGTCAGATACGCAGTATTTT
>many|TRBV11-3|TRBJ2-1|TRBD1|13
CASSQGQDNEQFF
TGTGCCAGCAGCCAGGGACAGGACAATGAGCAGTTCTTC
>many|TRBV2|TRBJ2-1|NA|17
CASSDSPDAGADNEQFF
TGTGCCAGCAGTGACTCCCCCGACGCGGGGGCTGACAATGAGCAGTTCTTC
>NA|TRBV29-1|TRBJ2-5|TRBD2|20
CSVEDLGLAGVPLYQETQYF
TGCAGCGTTGAAGATCTGGGGCTAGCGGGAGTCCCTTTGTACCAAGAGACCCAGTACTTC
>few|TRBV12-3/TRBV12-4|TRBJ1-2|NA|14
CASSFAGETYGYTF
TGTGCCAGCAGTTTCGCAGGGGAGACCTATGGCTACACCTTC
>NA|TRBV7-2|TRBJ2-1|TRBD1|17
CASSFRKRTGSGDEQFF
TGTGCCAGCAGCTTCAGGAAACGGACAGGGAGTGGGGATGAGCAGTTCTTC
>few|TRBV27|TRBJ2-7|NA|13
CASSPTRSYEQYF
TGTGCCAGCAGTCCCACGCGCTCCTACGAGCAGTACTTC
>few|TRBV20-1|TRBJ2-3|TRBD2|16
CSARGGTPTRADTQYF
TGCAGTGCTAGGGGGGGGACTCCCACGAGGGCTGATACGCAGTATTTT
>many|TRBV24-1|TRBJ2-1|NA|13
CATSDSRMNEQFF
TGTGCCACCAGTGATTCAAGGATGAATGAGCAGTTCTTC
>many|TRBV13|TRBJ2-7|TRBD1|15
CASSNDRDSSYEQYF
TGTGCCAGCAGCAACGACCGGGACAGCTCCTACGAGCAGTACTTC
>many|TRBV15|TRBJ2-1|NA|15
CATSRRDIEINEQFF
TGTGCCACCAGCAGACGTGACATAGAAATCAATGAGCAGTTCTTC
>NA|TRBV29-1|TRBJ2-3|TRBD2|17
CSVGGLAGLGGTDTQYF
TGCAGCGTTGGGGGACTAGCGGGTCTGGGGGGCACAGATACGCAGTATTTT
>many|TRBV7-2|TRBJ2-3|NA|17
CASSLLGGPPNTDTQYF
TGTGCCAGCAGCTTACTGGGTGGGCCCCCTAACACAGATACGCAGTATTTT
>NA|TRBV6-2/TRBV6-3|TRBJ2-1|TRBD1|15
CASSLQGQGAVEQFF
TGTGCCAGCAGTCTCCAGGGACAGGGGGCAGTTGAGCAGTTCTTC
>many|TRBV5-1|TRBJ2-3|NA|17
CASSLDPGSPSTDTQYF
TGCGCCAGCAGCTTGGATCCTGGCAGTCCAAGCACAGATACGCAGTATTTT
>many|TRBV5-1|TRBJ2-7|NA|13
CASSLVGVNEQYF
TGCGCCAGCAGCTTGGTGGGGGTCAACGAGCAGTACTTC
>many|TRBV6-1|TRBJ1-2|TRBD1|14
CASRQGQGRYGYTF
TGTGCCAGCAGACAAGGACAGGGGCGGTATGGCTACACCTTC
>NA|TRBV7-9|TRBJ2-1|NA|13
CASSLSAYNEQLF
TGTGCCAGCAGCCTATCGGCTTACAATGAGCAGCTCTTC
>few|TRBV5-1|TRBJ1-4|NA|16
CASSLGMQARNEKLFF
TGCGCCAGCAGCTTGGGGATGCAGGCCAGGAATGAAAAACTGTTTTTT
>many|TRBV5-1|TRBJ2-1|NA|12
CASSLPSNEQFF
TGCGCCAGCAGCTTGCCTAGCAATGAGCAGTTCTTC
>NA|TRBV29-1|TRBJ1-2|NA|12
CSVRLGGYGYTF
TGCAGCGTTCGGCTAGGGGGTTACGGCTACACCTTC
>NA|TRBV9|TRBJ2-3|TRBD2|15
CASSVGLAGRDTQYF
TGTGCCAGCAGCGTTGGGCTAGCGGGGAGGGATACGCAGTATTTT
>many|TRBV4-1|TRBJ2-3|NA|13
CASSQDRPSWQYF
TGCGCCAGCAGCCAAGATAGGCCTAGTTGGCAGTATTTT
>many|TRBV28|TRBJ2-2|NA|13
CASSLRGTGELFF
TGTGCCAGCAGCTTAAGGGGGACCGGGGAGCTGTTTTTT
>many|TRBV10-3|TRBJ1-5|NA|18
CAISDVGALGAGNQPQHF
TGTGCCATCAGTGACGTGGGTGCCCTGGGGGCCGGCAATCAGCCCCAGCATTTT
>many|TRBV4-1|TRBJ1-1|NA|13
CASSQGIDTEAFF
TGCGCCAGCAGCCAGGGGATCGACACTGAAGCTTTCTTT
>many|TRBV3-1|TRBJ1-3|NA|13
CASSQNPGNTIYF
TGTGCCAGCAGCCAAAACCCTGGAAACACCATATATTTT
>many|TRBV12-5|TRBJ1-1|NA|13
CASGLGRGTEAFF
TGTGCTAGTGGTTTGGGTAGGGGCACTGAAGCTTTCTTT
>few|TRBV25-1|TRBJ1-1|TRBD1|15
CASTQTETGTTEAFF
TGTGCCAGCACCCAAACGGAGACAGGGACCACTGAAGCTTTCTTT
>many|TRBV10-3|TRBJ2-6|TRBD2|17
CAISAVAGVSGANVLTF
TGTGCCATCAGTGCCGTAGCGGGAGTATCTGGGGCCAACGTCCTGACTTTC
>many|TRBV28|TRBJ1-1|NA|17
CASSFLIGGGLNTEAFF
TGTGCCAGCAGTTTCCTTATAGGGGGGGGTCTGAACACTGAAGCTTTCTTT
>many|TRBV20-1|TRBJ1-6|NA|16
CSANRQASSYNSPLHF
TGCAGTGCTAACCGACAGGCGAGCTCCTATAATTCACCCCTCCACTTT
>many|TRBV6-1|TRBJ2-1|NA|16
CASSEDSRHRYNEQFF
TGTGCCAGCAGTGAAGATTCGAGACACCGATACAATGAGCAGTTCTTC
>many|TRBV30|TRBJ1-1|NA|12
CAWSGGDPEAFF
TGTGCCTGGAGTGGGGGGGACCCTGAAGCTTTCTTT
>many|TRBV2|TRBJ2-1|NA|15
CASSVQTDPYNEQFF
TGTGCCAGCAGTGTCCAGACAGACCCATACAATGAGCAGTTCTTC
>few|TRBV7-8|TRBJ2-3|TRBD1|16
CASSSVVQGGTDTQYF
TGTGCCAGCAGCTCCGTTGTCCAGGGGGGCACAGATACGCAGTATTTT
>many|TRBV2|TRBJ1-1|NA|13
CASSEGGLAEAFF
TGTGCCAGCAGTGAAGGAGGGCTCGCTGAAGCTTTCTTT
>many|TRBV3-1|TRBJ1-3|TRBD1|15
CASSRDRGTGNTIYF
TGTGCCAGCAGCCGGGACAGGGGGACGGGAAACACCATATATTTT
>many|TRBV20-1|TRBJ1-2|NA|14
CSASSGEGEGGYTF
TGCAGTGCTAGTAGCGGGGAGGGAGAGGGCGGCTACACCTTC
>many|TRBV19|TRBJ2-1|TRBD1|16
CASSIDLLGQGGEQFF
TGTGCCAGTAGTATAGATTTATTGGGACAGGGCGGTGAGCAGTTCTTC
>NA|TRBV6-1|TRBJ2-3|TRBD1|12
CAIRDRDDTQYF
TGTGCCATCAGGGACAGGGACGACACGCAGTATTTT
>many|TRBV20-1|TRBJ1-5|NA|16
CSARDVIGPSNQPQHF
TGCAGTGCTAGAGATGTAATAGGCCCCAGCAATCAGCCCCAGCATTTT
>many|TRBV9|TRBJ2-2|NA|17
CASSIPDGISNTGELFF
TGTGCCAGCAGCATTCCAGATGGCATCTCGAACACCGGGGAGCTGTTTTTT
>many|TRBV11-2|TRBJ1-1|NA|14
CASSPSGWATEAFF
TGTGCCAGCAGCCCGAGCGGTTGGGCCACTGAAGCTTTCTTT
>many|TRBV12-3/TRBV12-4|TRBJ2-5|TRBD2|16
CASSRNLAGGGETQYF
TGTGCCAGCAGCCGGAATCTAGCGGGGGGCGGTGAGACCCAGTACTTC
>NA|TRBV12-3/TRBV12-4|TRBJ2-7|NA|14
CASSLGSKRYEQYF
TGTGCCAGCAGTTTAGGGTCCAAGCGCTACGAGCAGTACTTC
>many|TRBV12-3/TRBV12-4|TRBJ2-5|TRBD1|15
CASSPDRGGEETQYF
TGTGCCAGCAGTCCCGACAGGGGGGGAGAAGAGACCCAGTACTTC
>many|TRBV6-5|TRBJ1-1|TRBD1|14
CASSYRQGKQGAFF
TGTGCCAGCAGTTACCGACAGGGGAAGCAGGGAGCTTTCTTT
>NA|TRBV7-9|TRBJ2-1|TRBD1|15
CASSSRTGASGEQFF
TGTGCCAGCAGCTCTCGGACAGGGGCTTCAGGTGAGCAGTTCTTC
>few|TRBV7-6|TRBJ2-3|TRBD2|16
CASSSGTSGIPDTQYF
TGTGCCAGCAGCTCAGGGACTAGCGGGATCCCAGATACGCAGTATTTT